A single sample is the source of the 27 T cell receptor beta chains below, sequenced in a study of shared clonotypes between healthy human individuals. Sequenced by immunoSEQ multiplex PCR; TCRdb stores in-frame clones only, minus some. The sample yields some 740,000 clones, 92% seen once. CD45RO-negative cells were positively selected for CCR7, leaving out terminally differentiated effector memory CD45RA+ cells. The source material was naive CD8+ T cells sorted from blood. Receptors were obtained from a man aged 30 to 39 in good health.

This chain joins TRBV9 and TRBJ1-5, with 8 bases matching TRBD1. The CDR3 is 14 amino acids. The junction had 4 bases not matched to a gene; V was cut back by 3 bases and J by 5 bases. The germline gives CDR1 SGDLS, CDR2 YYNGEE. CDR3 sequence reads: CASSGGQGHQPQHF. CDR3 DNA: TGTGCCAGCAGCGGAGGACAGGGCCATCAGCCCCAGCATTTT.

The rearrangement links TRBV10-2 to TRBJ1-4, with 9 bases that match TRBD1. The length of the CDR3 is 16 residues. Per the germline V gene, CDR1 is WSHSY and CDR2 is SAAADI. The V segment lost 2 bases and the J segment 7 bases; nucleotides outside the gene matches: 8. Here the CDR3 DNA reads TGCGCCAGCAGTGAGGGAGGGACAGGGCCGTTTGAAAAACTGTTTTTT. Residues: CASSEGGTGPFEKLFF.

CDR3 residues: CASSLEELAGELGDTQYF. The CDR3 DNA reads TGTGCCAGCAGCTTAGAAGAACTAGCGGGAGAGCTCGGGGATACGCAGTATTTT. V and J are TRBV7-8 and TRBJ2-3, with TRBD2 matching over 11 bases. The CDR3 is made up of 18 amino acids. CDR1 SGHVS and CDR2 FQNEAQ come from the germline V gene. With V trimmed by 1 base and J by 6 bases, 12 bases remained unmatched.

This chain joins TRBV10-2 and TRBJ2-5; 11 nucleotides align to TRBD2. Trimming took 7 bases from V and 5 from J; bases not matched to a gene: 12. The length of the CDR3 is 16 residues. Germline lookup yields CDR1 WSHSY and CDR2 SAAADI. In DNA form, the CDR3 reads TGCGCCAGCAAACTAGCGGGAGTGCGTCTCGAGGAGACCCAGTACTTC. As protein: CASKLAGVRLEETQYF.

The chain is built from TRBV4-3 and TRBJ2-7; 8 bases are shared with TRBD1. From germline, CDR1 is LGHNA and CDR2 YSLEER. V dropped 1 base and J dropped 3; count of bases not matched to a gene: 5. CDR3 size: 15 residues. CDR3 sequence: CASSQVPGGDYEQYF. In DNA, the CDR3 is TGCGCCAGCAGCCAAGTCCCAGGGGGCGACTACGAGCAGTACTTC.

The chain couples TRBV18 to TRBJ2-7; 11 bases map to TRBD2. The V gene end was trimmed by 2 bases and the J gene end by 5 bases; junction bases not matched to a gene: 8. The CDR3 has 16 amino acids. Germline V gene sequence: CDR1 KGHSH, CDR2 LQKENI. CDR3 DNA sequence: TGTGCCAGCTCACCAACCGGGACTAGCGGACGGCACGAGCAGTACTTC. Translated, it gives CASSPTGTSGRHEQYF.

The CDR3 is CASSLELAGGNEQFF. The CDR3 region has the DNA TGCGCCAGCAGCTTGGAATTAGCGGGGGGCAATGAGCAGTTCTTC. The chain combines TRBV5-1 with TRBJ2-1; 10 bases are a match to TRBD2. Germline CDR1 SGHRS, CDR2 YFSETQ. This CDR3 spans 15 amino acids. Trimming at V came to 0 bases and at J to 6 bases, leaving 3 bases not matched to a gene.

About this clone: Its ends do not fully match the called genes, so a read error is possible. The gene calls are TRBV7-7 and TRBJ2-1; 7 bases line up with TRBD2. CDR3 size: 16 residues. The germline V gene has CDR1 SSHAT and CDR2 FNYEAQ (reference sequence). CDR3 in DNA: TGTGCTAGCAGCCCTACCTTAGCGGGCTCCTACAATGAGCAGTTCTTC. As protein: CASSPTLAGSYNEQFF.

This clone is a singleton in its sample. The rearrangement joins TRBV11-2 to TRBJ2-3, with D possibly matching TRBD2 (6 bases). The V end was cut by 3 bases, the J end by 4 bases, with 17 bases between. The germline V gene has CDR1 SGHAT and CDR2 FQNNGV. The CDR3 consists of 16 residues. CDR3 DNA sequence: TGTGCCAGCAGCTTCCCCACCGAGGAGGGCTCAGATACGCAGTATTTT. Its protein is CASSFPTEEGSDTQYF.

The chain couples TRBV5-1 to TRBJ2-5; tentatively, D is TRBD2 (6 bases). The germline gives CDR1 SGHRS, CDR2 YFSETQ. The CDR3 contains 16 residues. V lost 3 bases to trimming and J lost 1 base, with 16 bases between them. This chain's CDR3 is CASSSGGPGVQETQYF. The CDR3 nucleotides read TGCGCCAGCAGCTCGGGCGGGCCGGGGGTCCAAGAGACCCAGTACTTC.

The rearrangement uses TRBV27 and TRBJ2-1; possibly TRBD1 or TRBD2 for D (6 bases each). CDR3 length: 17 amino acids. From germline, CDR1 is MNHEY and CDR2 SMNVEV (reference sequence). V was shortened by 1 base and J by 3 bases, with 16 bases between the two germline ends. The CDR3: CASSLLGGGAHYNEQFF. The CDR3 nucleotides are TGTGCCAGCAGTTTATTAGGGGGAGGTGCCCACTACAATGAGCAGTTCTTC.

This chain links TRBV27 with TRBJ2-3; 14 bases agree with TRBD2. The CDR3 sequence is 17 residues long. Germline-derived CDR1 and CDR2 are MNHEY and SMNVEV (reference sequence). The junction had 10 bases not matched to a gene; V was cut back by 8 bases and J by 3 bases. The CDR3 DNA sequence: TGTGCCAGCGGCTCCGGGACTAGCGGGAGATCTACAGATACGCAGTATTTT. This gives the protein CASGSGTSGRSTDTQYF.

The V call is TRBV25-1, the J call TRBJ2-7; 10 bases fit TRBD1. The germline V gene encodes CDR1 MGHDK and CDR2 SYGVNS. The CDR3 is made up of 14 amino acids. Trimming removed 8 bases from V and 3 bases from J; junction bases left unmatched: 7. The CDR3 is CASGFGTGDYEQYF. For the CDR3, the DNA is TGTGCCAGCGGATTCGGGACAGGGGACTACGAGCAGTACTTC.

The chain uses TRBV4-1 and TRBJ2-1; D uncertain. Trimming shortened V by 1 base and J by 7 bases, and 8 bases separated the two germline ends. CDR3 length: 13 residues. The germline CDR1 and CDR2 sequences are MGHRA and YSYEKL. The CDR3 region has the DNA TGCGCCAGCAGCCAAGTAGTCGGAAATGAGCAGTTCTTC. Residues: CASSQVVGNEQFF.

The V call is TRBV27, the J call TRBJ2-1; possible D gene TRBD1, 6 bases. The CDR3 sequence is 15 residues long. V lost 6 bases to trimming and J lost 1 base, with 13 bases between them. The germline CDR1 and CDR2 sequences are MNHEY and SMNVEV (reference sequence). The CDR3 nucleotides read TGTGCCAGCAGCCGTCACAGGGTTTCCTACAATGAGCAGTTCTTC. Translated, it gives CASSRHRVSYNEQFF.

The J gene is TRBJ1-4, the V gene TRBV7-9; possibly TRBD1 for D (5 bases). V shed 1 base and J shed 6 bases, with 12 bases lying between them. This CDR3 has 15 amino acids. Germline assignment: CDR1 SEHNR and CDR2 FQNEAQ (reference sequence). As DNA, the CDR3 is TGTGCCAGCAGCTTAGTAGACAGTCAATATGAAAAACTGTTTTTT. Translating gives CASSLVDSQYEKLFF. The whole variable domain, filled in from reference TRBV7-9 and TRBJ1-4, reads DTGVSQNPRHKITKRGQNVTFRCDPISEHNRLYWYRQTLGQGPEFLTYFQNEAQLEKSRLLSDRFSAERPKGSFSTLEIQRTEQGDSAMYLCASSLVDSQYEKLFFGSGTQLSVL.

This chain joins TRBV4-1 and TRBJ2-3; D is unclear. Germline assignment: CDR1 MGHRA and CDR2 YSYEKL. CDR3 size: 15 residues. With 0 bases removed from V and 4 bases from J, the gap between germline ends came to 11 bases. The CDR3 loop reads CASSQELSGSDTQYF. CDR3 DNA sequence: TGCGCCAGCAGCCAAGAACTGAGTGGTTCAGATACGCAGTATTTT.

CDR3 region: CASKTGPDGYTF. The CDR3 DNA follows: TGTGCCAGCAAGACAGGACCGGATGGCTACACCTTC. The V gene is TRBV9, the J gene TRBJ1-2; a weak D match, TRBD1 (6 bases). The germline gives CDR1 SGDLS, CDR2 YYNGEE. The CDR3 has 12 residues. Trimming took 6 bases from V and 6 from J, leaving 12 bases between them.

This chain joins TRBV4-2 and TRBJ2-1, with 9 bases fitting TRBD2. Trimming at V came to 0 bases and at J to 4 bases, leaving 16 bases not matched to a gene. CDR1 and CDR2 (germline): LGHNA, YNFKEQ. The CDR3 length is 20 residues. The CDR3 sequence: CASSQDDASGVPQTYNEQFF. CDR3 nucleotides: TGTGCCAGCAGCCAAGATGATGCTAGCGGGGTCCCTCAAACTTACAATGAGCAGTTCTTC.

The chain combines TRBV18 with TRBJ2-1, with TRBD2 identical over 7 bases. This CDR3 spans 16 amino acids. In germline, CDR1 is KGHSH, CDR2 LQKENI. The V gene end was trimmed by 0 bases and the J gene end by 2 bases; junction bases not matched to a gene: 4. DNA for the CDR3: TGTGCCAGCTCACCACCGGGGCTAGCGGCCTACAATGAGCAGTTCTTC. Its protein product is CASSPPGLAAYNEQFF.

The gene calls are TRBV10-1 and TRBJ2-7; D is uncertain. Looked up from germline, CDR1 is WNHNN and CDR2 is SYGVQD (reference sequence). CDR3 length: 18 amino acids. V was pared by 3 bases and J by 3 bases, with 24 bases between. CDR3 in amino acids: CASSEGDLDPIGFYEQYF. The CDR3 DNA is TGCGCCAGCAGTGAAGGAGACCTAGATCCTATTGGGTTCTACGAGCAGTACTTC.

In its sample, this clone was seen once. The chain uses TRBV5-1 and TRBJ2-1; 7 nucleotides line up with TRBD1. Germline loops: CDR1 SGHRS, CDR2 YFSETQ. The V segment lost 4 bases and the J segment 9 bases; nucleotides outside the gene matches: 13. The CDR3 consists of 15 residues. CDR3 amino acids: CASSPGLQGMGEQFF. The DNA for the CDR3 is TGCGCCAGCAGCCCAGGTCTACAGGGGATGGGTGAGCAGTTCTTC.

In DNA form, the CDR3 reads TGTGCCAGCAGGACCGGACTTCACGAGCAGTACTTC. Its translation: CASRTGLHEQYF. V usage is TRBV27 and J usage is TRBJ2-7, with D maybe TRBD2 (5 bases). Trimming left V 6 bases short and J 5 bases short, with 11 bases between. The germline gives CDR1 MNHEY, CDR2 SMNVEV (reference sequence). The CDR3 consists of 12 residues.

The chain employs TRBV28 and TRBJ1-3; D unresolved. CDR1 MDHEN and CDR2 SYDVKM come from the germline V gene. There are 15 residues in the CDR3. The V end was cut by 5 bases, the J end by 0 bases, with 11 bases between. As DNA, the CDR3 is TGTGCCAGCAGTCCCCTAGCGACCTCTGGAAACACCATATATTTT. Translation: CASSPLATSGNTIYF. The entire variable domain, with the rest obtained from reference TRBV28 and TRBJ1-3, is as follows: DVKVTQSSRYLVKRTGEKVFLECVQDMDHENMFWYRQDPGLGLRLIYFSYDVKMKEKGDIPEGYSVSREKKERFSLILESASTNQTSMYLCASSPLATSGNTIYFGEGSWLTVV.

The rearrangement links TRBV28 to TRBJ2-2; D is perhaps TRBD2 (7 bases). CDR3 size: 14 residues. The V gene lost 4 bases and the J gene lost 5 bases, with 11 bases spanning the gap. The germline gives CDR1 MDHEN, CDR2 SYDVKM. The CDR3 region has the DNA TGTGCCAGCAGTTACAGGGAGGGGACCGGGGAGCTGTTTTTT. Amino acid sequence: CASSYREGTGELFF.

The chain links TRBV7-3 to TRBJ2-3; 13 bases map to TRBD2. Germline loops: CDR1 SGHTA, CDR2 FQGTGA. V dropped 1 base and J dropped 4; count of bases not matched to a gene: 5. This CDR3 is 17 amino acids long. CDR3 in amino acids: CASSLIGLAGDSDTQYF. The CDR3 DNA is TGTGCCAGCAGCTTAATTGGACTAGCGGGAGACTCAGATACGCAGTATTTT.

The V and J genes are TRBV7-9 and TRBJ2-1; no clear D gene. The CDR3 spans 12 residues. V lost 5 bases to trimming and J lost 4 bases, with 6 bases between them. CDR1 and CDR2 from the germline V gene are SEHNR and FQNEAQ (reference sequence). CDR3 sequence reads: CASSRTYNEQFF. In DNA, the CDR3 is TGTGCCAGCAGCAGGACGTACAATGAGCAGTTCTTC.